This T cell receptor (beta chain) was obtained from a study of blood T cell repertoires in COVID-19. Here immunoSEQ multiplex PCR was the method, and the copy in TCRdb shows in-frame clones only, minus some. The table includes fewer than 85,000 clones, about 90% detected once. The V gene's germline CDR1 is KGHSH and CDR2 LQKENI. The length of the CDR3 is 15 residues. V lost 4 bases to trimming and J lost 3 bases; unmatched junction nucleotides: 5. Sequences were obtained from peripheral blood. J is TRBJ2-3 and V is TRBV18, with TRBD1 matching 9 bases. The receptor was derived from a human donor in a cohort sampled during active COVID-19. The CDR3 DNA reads TGTGCCAGCTCACTCACGGACAGGGGTACAGATACGCAGTATTTT. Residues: CASSLTDRGTDTQYF. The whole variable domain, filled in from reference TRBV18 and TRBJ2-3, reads NAGVMQNPRHLVRRRGQEARLRCSPMKGHSHVYWYRQLPEEGLKFMVYLQKENIIDESGMPKERFSAEFPKEGPSILRIQQVVRGDSAAYFCASSLTDRGTDTQYFGPGTRLTVL.